Following are 13 T cell receptor beta chains from one sample sequenced in a study of CD8 T cells in ankylosing spondylitis (TCRdb year 2017). The library was built by means of 5' RACE. The instrument given in TCRdb is Illumina HiSeq 2500. TCRdb took the public reads, trimmed them with fastp at Q25, ran MiXCR for clone calling and kept in-frame beta chains. When rows share a CDR3 protein, they turn into one entry using the most common DNA and genes. The sample includes a few hundred thousand distinct CDR3 sequences, with 20% observed a single time. Of the sample, 10% to 15% is held by the ten largest clones. Source material: blood, either unsorted or a sorted T cell fraction (not recorded which). Receptors originate from a male donor with ankylosing spondylitis or in good health (not recorded which).

The chain is built from TRBV4-1 and TRBJ1-5; TRBD1 aligns across 12 bases. This CDR3 is 15 amino acids long. Looked up from germline, CDR1 is MGHRA and CDR2 is YSYEKL. The ends lost 3 bases at V and 6 bases at J; junction bases unmatched: 3. CDR3 coding DNA: TGCGCCAGCAGCCAGGGGACAGGGGGCGGTCAGCCCCAGCATTTT. Protein: CASSQGTGGGQPQHF.

The CDR3 DNA reads TGCAGTGCTAACCCCCGTGGGGGCACAGATACGCAGTATTTT. Its protein is CSANPRGGTDTQYF. V and J are TRBV20-1 and TRBJ2-3; D not resolved. The CDR3 consists of 14 residues. CDR1 DFQATT and CDR2 SNEGSKA come from the germline V gene (reference sequence). Trimming took off 4 bases at V and 1 base at J, with 12 bases between the two ends.

This clonotype appeared many times. This sequence joins TRBV29-1 and TRBJ2-5; D gene uncertain. The V end was cut by 0 bases, the J end by 0 bases, with 11 bases between. This CDR3 is 15 amino acids long. From germline, CDR1 is SQVTM and CDR2 ANQGSEA. The CDR3 protein is CSVEEAWDYQETQYF. The DNA of the CDR3 is TGCAGCGTTGAAGAGGCATGGGATTACCAAGAGACCCAGTACTTC.

Only a few counts were recorded for this clonotype. J is TRBJ2-7 and V is TRBV7-7; tentative D call: TRBD2 (5 bases). V shed 5 bases and J shed 4 bases, with 15 bases lying between them. Germline V lookup: CDR1 SSHAT, CDR2 FNYEAQ (reference sequence). CDR3 length equals 14 residues. The chain's CDR3 is CASSETLDTYEQYF. The CDR3 nucleotides read TGTGCCAGCAGCGAAACACTAGATACGTACGAGCAGTACTTC.

This clonotype was seen a handful of times. The chain links TRBV20-1 to TRBJ2-7; D perhaps matches TRBD2 (6 bases). Trimming stripped 4 bases from V and 0 bases from J, with 10 bases between. The CDR3 has 13 residues. Germline V lookup: CDR1 DFQATT, CDR2 SNEGSKA (reference sequence). CDR3 DNA: TGCAGTGCTACTAGCGCAAGCTCCTACGAGCAGTACTTC. This gives the protein CSATSASSYEQYF.

A few counts support this clonotype. The chain joins TRBV29-1 to TRBJ2-3, with D possibly matching TRBD2 (6 bases). The CDR3 is made up of 12 amino acids. CDR1 and CDR2 (germline): SQVTM, ANQGSEA. The V end lost 7 bases, the J end lost 4 bases, and 12 bases lay between the germline ends. The CDR3 nucleotides are TGCAGCGCTGAGGGACTGGCAGATACGCAGTATTTT. This encodes CSAEGLADTQYF.

V is TRBV7-9 and J is TRBJ2-6; D may be TRBD2 (5 bases). V dropped 0 bases and J dropped 4 bases, with 13 bases sitting between them. The CDR3 has 17 amino acids. Looked up from germline, CDR1 is SEHNR and CDR2 is FQNEAQ (reference sequence). CDR3 sequence: CASSLAAAPPGANVLTF. The CDR3 region has the DNA TGTGCCAGCAGCTTAGCAGCGGCTCCCCCCGGGGCCAACGTCCTGACTTTC.

This chain connects TRBV20-1 to TRBJ2-2, with 7 bases that match TRBD1. This CDR3 has 16 amino acids. Germline lookup yields CDR1 DFQATT and CDR2 SNEGSKA (reference sequence). Unmatched junction bases numbered 11, after V lost 5 bases and J lost 2 bases. The CDR3 DNA reads TGCAGTGCTTATATCACCGGGACAGCAAACACCGGGGAGCTGTTTTTT. As protein: CSAYITGTANTGELFF.

This clonotype came up a few times. The chain links TRBV4-1 to TRBJ2-6; 8 bases align to TRBD1. The germline CDR1 and CDR2 sequences are MGHRA and YSYEKL. CDR3 length: 14 amino acids. The V and J ends lost 5 bases and 3 bases, in that order; junction bases with no gene match: 0. CDR3 nucleotide sequence: TGCGCCAGCAGCGGGACAGGTGGGGCCAACGTCCTGACTTTC. Encoded protein: CASSGTGGANVLTF.

This chain uses TRBV5-6 with TRBJ2-1, with D unresolved. Germline assignment: CDR1 SGHDT and CDR2 YYEEEE. The CDR3 consists of 13 residues. The V end lost 2 bases, the J end lost 5 bases, and 8 bases lay between the germline ends. In DNA form, the CDR3 reads TGTGCCAGCAGCTTCGGGCTGAACAATGAGCAGTTCTTC. Protein sequence: CASSFGLNNEQFF. The whole variable domain, filled in from reference TRBV5-6 and TRBJ2-1, reads DAGVTQSPTHLIKTRGQQVTLRCSPKSGHDTVSWYQQALGQGPQFIFQYYEEEERQRGNFPDRFSGHQFPNYSSELNVNALLLGDSALYLCASSFGLNNEQFFGPGTRLTVL.

This sequence joins TRBV4-2 and TRBJ1-1; weak D call: TRBD1 (6 bases). With 0 bases removed from V and 1 base from J, the gap between germline ends came to 15 bases. CDR1 and CDR2 from the germline V gene are LGHNA and YNFKEQ. This CDR3 comprises 17 residues. CDR3 in DNA: TGTGCCAGCAGCCAAGATCCTCGGGCAGGGGCGAACACTGAAGCTTTCTTT. Translating it yields CASSQDPRAGANTEAFF.

The chain employs TRBV4-2 and TRBJ2-1, with D perhaps TRBD1 or TRBD2 (5 bases each). This CDR3 is built from 16 residues. Germline assignment: CDR1 LGHNA and CDR2 YNFKEQ. V lost 2 bases and J lost 0, with 11 bases in between. CDR3 sequence (DNA): TGTGCCAGCAGCCAAAGGGACGGTCTCTCCTACAATGAGCAGTTCTTC. Translated: CASSQRDGLSYNEQFF.

This clonotype was detected only a few times. This chain joins TRBV28 and TRBJ2-3; tentative D call: TRBD2 (6 bases). Germline V gene data show CDR1 as MDHEN and CDR2 as SYDVKM. The CDR3 runs to 17 residues. With 3 bases removed from V and 6 bases from J, the gap between germline ends came to 22 bases. The CDR3 nucleotides are TGTGCCAGCAGTTTCCAACCCGGGGGAATTGGCGGGGATACGCAGTATTTT. Translating gives CASSFQPGGIGGDTQYF.